This T cell receptor (beta chain) was recovered during a study of T cells in Graves' hyperthyroidism and ophthalmopathy. Trimming removed 0 bases at V and 6 bases at J, with 7 bases between. The germline V gene has CDR1 DFQATT and CDR2 SNEGSKA (reference sequence). The CDR3 runs 12 residues. In its sample, this clonotype was seen many times. Its cognate antigen is unknown. Study-wide points: Also found in blood were most expanded thyroid clonotypes above 0.001.

The study excluded patients with uncontrolled infection, other autoimmune disease, pregnancy or lactation. Orbital computed tomography, thyroid ultrasound, serum thyroxine and TRAb, and clinical symptoms together informed the diagnoses. TCR beta CDR3 region amplification was performed from RNA transcripts. HTBI primers drove first-round RT-PCR of the TCR CDR3. From the multiplex PCR reads, TCRdb called clonotypes with MiXCR, one entry per CDR3 protein. The top ten hold 35% to 45% of the sample, which has about 380,000 distinct CDR3 sequences, around a sixth seen once. The chain links TRBV20-1 to TRBJ2-3; D is undetermined. The TCR was taken from a man younger than 35 with Graves' ophthalmopathy. The source material was blood. CDR3 residues: CSARDQQDTQYF. The DNA of the CDR3 is TGCAGTGCTAGAGATCAGCAGGATACGCAGTATTTT.